This is a list of T cell receptor beta chains from one sample in a study of T cell repertoires and Cas9 in healthy adults. Measured with immunoSEQ multiplex PCR; TCRdb has only the in-frame clones, and not every one. The table has 1,500 or so clones, approximately 93% seen once. Sample: SpCas9-reactive CD4+ effector T cells (CD137+, CD154-, CD25-, CD127+) from PBMCs; culture status not recorded. These receptors were obtained from a human donor in good health. Both conserved end residues are part of each CDR3. D genes are given only for firm matches. Some rows mark clone size as missing; the rest say once, few, many or name a class of expanded clone.

clone_size | d_call | j_call | v_call | cdr3_aa | cdr3_nt
- | - | TRBJ1-5 | TRBV6-6 | CASSPPGGGNQPQHF | TGTGCCAGCAGTCCCCCCGGTGGAGGCAATCAGCCCCAGCATTTT
- | TRBD1 | TRBJ1-1 | TRBV7-3 | CASSQGAPNTEAFF | TGTGCCAGCAGCCAGGGGGCCCCGAACACTGAAGCTTTCTTT
- | - | TRBJ2-6 | TRBV6-5 | CASSRDPSGANVLTF | TGTGCCAGCAGTCGGGACCCCTCTGGGGCCAACGTCCTGACTTTC
once | - | TRBJ1-1 | TRBV9 | CASSVESDTEAFF | TGTGCCAGCAGCGTAGAGTCGGACACTGAAGCTTTCTTT
- | TRBD2 | TRBJ2-1 | TRBV4-3 | CASSQEGLAHEQFF | TGCGCCAGCAGCCAAGAGGGACTAGCCCATGAGCAGTTCTTC
- | TRBD1 | TRBJ1-2 | TRBV4-1 | CASSQDRGTGLNYGYTF | TGCGCCAGCAGCCAAGATCGCGGGACAGGGTTGAACTATGGCTACACCTTC
- | - | TRBJ2-3 | TRBV14 | CASSQGWDARTDTQYF | TGTGCCAGCAGCCAAGGGTGGGATGCGCGCACAGATACGCAGTATTTT
- | TRBD2 | TRBJ2-1 | TRBV10-3 | CAIKPGLGIEQFF | TGTGCCATCAAGCCGGGACTAGGGATTGAGCAGTTCTTC
once | - | TRBJ1-4 | TRBV6-6 | CASQRAGLNEKLFF | TGTGCCAGCCAGAGGGCAGGGTTAAATGAAAAACTGTTTTTT
- | - | TRBJ1-1 | TRBV5-1 | CASSPDTPPTEAFF | TGCGCCAGCAGCCCGGACACCCCACCCACTGAAGCTTTCTTT
- | - | TRBJ2-6 | TRBV7-3 | CASSPSVGANVLTF | TGTGCCAGCAGCCCGTCAGTTGGGGCCAACGTCCTGACTTTC
- | - | TRBJ2-6 | TRBV7-3 | CASSLSSGALGGANVLTF | TGTGCCAGCAGCTTATCGTCAGGGGCCCTGGGGGGGGCCAACGTCCTGACTTTC
- | - | TRBJ1-1 | TRBV5-4 | CASSLGQANTEAFF | TGTGCCAGCAGCTTGGGACAGGCGAACACTGAAGCTTTCTTT
once | - | TRBJ2-1 | TRBV4-3 | CASSQGVMGGSGGEQFF | TGCGCCAGCAGCCAGGGGGTGATGGGGGGCTCCGGAGGTGAGCAGTTCTTC
- | - | TRBJ2-2 | TRBV29-1 | CSGTANTGELFF | TGCAGCGGGACAGCGAACACCGGGGAGCTGTTTTTT
- | - | TRBJ1-3 | TRBV7-2 | CASSLAWSSGNTIYF | TGTGCCAGCAGCTTAGCCTGGAGCTCTGGAAACACCATATATTTT
- | - | TRBJ2-2 | TRBV11-2 | CASSLTGRLNTGELFF | TGTGCCAGCAGCTTAACAGGGCGGCTGAACACCGGGGAGCTGTTTTTT
- | TRBD2 | TRBJ2-3 | TRBV6-4 | CASSDSTSGGTDTQYF | TGTGCCAGCAGTGACTCGACTAGCGGGGGCACAGATACGCAGTATTTT
- | - | TRBJ2-3 | TRBV4-2 | CASSQGGSDTQYF | TGTGCCAGCAGCCAAGGGGGATCAGATACGCAGTATTTT
- | - | TRBJ2-1 | TRBV11-2 | CASSWGWARRTIDEQFF | TGTGCCAGCAGCTGGGGATGGGCTAGACGTACAATCGATGAGCAGTTCTTC
- | - | TRBJ2-1 | TRBV7-2 | CASSTQSGVRNEQFF | TGTGCCAGCAGTACCCAATCGGGAGTTAGGAATGAGCAGTTCTTC
- | - | TRBJ2-2 | TRBV4-3 | CASSQKLQGGTNTGELFF | TGCGCCAGCAGCCAAAAGTTGCAGGGGGGTACGAACACCGGGGAGCTGTTTTTT
- | - | TRBJ2-2 | TRBV5-1 | CASSLAEGNFYTGELFF | TGCGCCAGCAGCTTGGCCGAGGGAAATTTTTACACCGGGGAGCTGTTTTTT
- | - | TRBJ1-4 | TRBV9 | CASSLNTQEKLFF | TGTGCCAGCAGCCTTAACACCCAGGAAAAACTGTTTTTT
- | TRBD2 | TRBJ2-1 | TRBV7-9 | CASSLALAGVNEQFF | TGTGCCAGCAGCTTAGCGCTAGCGGGAGTGAATGAGCAGTTCTTC
- | TRBD1 | TRBJ1-1 | TRBV9 | CASSAQGGTEAFF | TGTGCCAGCAGCGCCCAGGGGGGAACTGAAGCTTTCTTT
- | TRBD2 | TRBJ2-3 | TRBV28 | CASSRLTSGSTDTQYF | TGTGCCAGCAGTAGGCTCACTAGCGGCAGCACAGATACGCAGTATTTT
- | - | TRBJ1-4 | TRBV5-4 | CASSQGYINEKLFF | TGTGCCAGCAGCCAGGGGTACATTAATGAAAAACTGTTTTTT
- | - | TRBJ1-2 | TRBV18 | CASSLGTGKGLYGYTF | TGTGCCAGCTCACTTGGAACAGGGAAAGGGCTCTATGGCTACACCTTC
- | TRBD2 | TRBJ2-1 | TRBV5-4 | CASTSPPGLAGGKNEQFF | TGTGCCAGCACCTCTCCCCCGGGACTAGCGGGAGGTAAGAATGAGCAGTTCTTC
- | - | TRBJ2-1 | TRBV28 | CASSLSVLSSYNEQFF | TGTGCCAGCAGTTTATCGGTGTTGAGCTCCTACAATGAGCAGTTCTTC
- | TRBD2 | TRBJ2-1 | TRBV11-3 | CASSFAGDHSYNEQFF | TGTGCCAGCAGCTTCGCGGGGGATCACTCCTACAATGAGCAGTTCTTC
- | TRBD2 | TRBJ2-3 | TRBV19 | CASSTGLAGDTDTQYF | TGTGCCAGTAGTACCGGACTAGCGGGAGACACAGATACGCAGTATTTT
- | - | TRBJ1-5 | TRBV19 | CASKSRAQQNQPQHF | TGTGCCAGTAAGAGCAGGGCTCAGCAAAATCAGCCCCAGCATTTT
- | TRBD2 | TRBJ2-7 | TRBV18 | CASSPPMAGGSSYEQYF | TGTGCCAGCTCACCACCGATGGCGGGGGGGAGCTCCTACGAGCAGTACTTC
- | - | TRBJ1-5 | TRBV19 | CASSIQADQPQHF | TGTGCCAGTAGTATTCAGGCGGATCAGCCCCAGCATTTT
- | - | TRBJ1-6 | TRBV25-1 | CASTPYGSADSPLHF | TGTGCCAGCACCCCTTACGGCAGTGCCGATTCACCCCTCCACTTT
- | TRBD2 | TRBJ2-1 | TRBV9 | CASTLAGGSYNEQFF | TGTGCCAGCACCTTAGCGGGGGGTTCGTACAATGAGCAGTTCTTC